Below are 28 T cell receptor beta chains sequenced from a single sample in a study of T cells in women clearing cervical HPV infection. Produced via immunoSEQ multiplex PCR; TCRdb's table is partial and in-frame only. The sample table includes around 28,000 clones. Sequencing was done on a sample of blood buffy coat. The receptors derive from a woman aged 18 to 69 with a cervical HPV16 infection that either progressed to CIN3+ or cleared (not recorded which).

In the case of this clone: The DNA ends 3 residues before the CDR3 does, and the rest of the CDR3 is filled in from the germline J gene. The chain links TRBV25-1 to TRBJ2-3; 9 bases agree with TRBD1. The V segment lost 3 bases and the J segment 6 bases; nucleotides outside the gene matches: 10. The CDR3 loop spans 16 amino acids. The germline CDR1 and CDR2 sequences are MGHDK and SYGVNS. The DNA read from the CDR3 is TGTGCCAGCAGTGAGGCCCGGGACAGGGTTACCGATACG. This translates into CASSEARDRVTDT. The entire CDR3 reads CASSEARDRVTDTQYF.

As regards this clone: The read falls 3 residues short of the CDR3 end, and the missing part is taken from the germline J gene. The chain is built from TRBV19 and TRBJ1-2; perhaps TRBD1 as D (5 bases). Germline V gene sequence: CDR1 LNHDA, CDR2 SQIVND (reference sequence). The CDR3 sequence is 12 residues long. The covered CDR3 bases are TGTGCCACAAGTGGGCAGGGAAGGCGC. Amino acids: CATSGQGRR. The CDR3, in full, reads CATSGQGRRYTF.

On this clone: The CDR3 end is not reached by the read, which stops 3 residues before it; the germline J gene fills it in. The chain joins TRBV7-8 to TRBJ2-2; possible D gene TRBD2, 6 bases. Germline loops: CDR1 SGHVS, CDR2 FQNEAQ. This CDR3 has 15 amino acids. The V end was cut by 2 bases, the J end by 3 bases, with 10 bases between. The CDR3 bases that were read are TGTGCCAGCAGCTTAATAGGCGGGGACACCGGGGAG. It codes for CASSLIGGDTGE. The whole CDR3 sequence reads CASSLIGGDTGELFF.

This clone is medium-sized (0.01 to 0.1%) by frequency. The read terminates 3 residues before the CDR3 end, so the remaining end is supplied by the germline J gene. The chain has TRBV13 and TRBJ2-1; TRBD2 matches at 12 bases. The CDR3 runs to 14 residues. The germline gives CDR1 PRHDT, CDR2 FYEKMQ (reference sequence). The ends lost 5 bases at V and 8 bases at J; junction bases unmatched: 4. CDR3 DNA, as far as it was read: TGTGCCAGCAGCCCTAGCGGGGGGGCGTATGAG. Protein product: CASSPSGGAYE. The full CDR3 sequence reads CASSPSGGAYEQFF.

Regarding this clone: A junction boundary mismatches the germline segment, possibly from a read error. From the germline J gene comes the end of the CDR3, since the read stops 3 residues before it. The chain links TRBV5-8 to TRBJ1-4, with TRBD1 as a possible D gene (5 bases). Germline V gene sequence: CDR1 SGHTS, CDR2 YDEGEE. The CDR3 is made up of 13 amino acids. CDR3 protein: CASNLGRGEKLFF. CDR3 DNA, as far as it was read: TGTGCCAGCAACTTGGGAAGGGGTGAAAAA.

Remarks on this clone: The missing CDR3 end, 3 residues past where the read stops, is filled in from the germline J gene. This chain connects TRBV2 to TRBJ2-2; tentatively, D is TRBD1 (5 bases). Germline assignment: CDR1 SNHLY and CDR2 FYNNEI. CDR3 length equals 14 residues. Here the CDR3 reads CASSEGGTNEKLFF. CDR3 DNA, as far as it was read: TGTGCCAGCAGTGAAGGGGGCACTAATGAAAAG. The whole variable domain, remainder taken from reference TRBV2 and TRBJ2-2, is EPEVTQTPSHQVTQMGQEVILRCVPISNHLYFYWYRQILGQKVEFLVSFYNNEISEKSEIFDDQFSVERPDGSNFTLKIRSTKLEDSAMYFCASSEGGTNEKLFFGEGSRLTVL.

Comments on this clone: The read comes to an end 3 residues before the CDR3 does, leaving the germline J gene to fill in the end. The rearrangement links TRBV2 to TRBJ2-7; the D is unclear. The V gene's germline CDR1 is SNHLY and CDR2 FYNNEI. The CDR3 runs 14 residues. The V gene lost 7 bases and the J gene lost 0 bases, with 13 bases spanning the gap. CDR3 bases read: TGTGCCAGCATAGAACAACAGCTCTCCTACGAG. Its translation is CASIEQQLSYE. The full CDR3 sequence reads CASIEQQLSYEQYF.

With regard to this clone: The CDR3 end is not reached by the read, which stops 3 residues before it; the germline J gene fills it in. J is TRBJ1-2 and V is TRBV20-1, with 11 bases matching TRBD1. The V gene end was trimmed by 3 bases and the J gene end by 2 bases; junction bases not matched to a gene: 2. The germline gives CDR1 DFQATT, CDR2 SNEGSKA (reference sequence). This CDR3 contains 14 residues. The CDR3 spells CSASGTGGNYGYTF. The sequenced part of the CDR3 DNA is TGCAGTGCTAGTGGGACAGGGGGGAACTATGGC.

In regard to this clone: With the read ending 3 residues before the CDR3 end, the germline J gene is used to fill in that end. V is TRBV12-3 or TRBV12-4 and J is TRBJ2-7; TRBD1 aligns across 9 bases. The length of the CDR3 is 15 residues. With 6 bases clipped from V and 5 bases from J, the junction kept 11 bases outside the gene matches. The CDR3 protein is CASRISGTGLHEQYF. The DNA read from the CDR3 is TGTGCCAGCAGGATCTCCGGGACAGGGTTGCACGAG.

About this clone itself: The read ends 3 residues before the CDR3 terminus; that terminus is restored from the germline J gene. V gene TRBV5-5 combines with J gene TRBJ2-1; 12 nucleotides line up with TRBD2. V lost 4 bases to trimming and J lost 7 bases; unmatched junction nucleotides: 3. The germline V gene has CDR1 SGHKS and CDR2 YYEKEE (reference sequence). The CDR3 runs 14 residues. CDR3 DNA (partial): TGTGCCAGCAGCGGACTAGCGGGAAGAAATGAG. Translated, it gives CASSGLAGRNE. The CDR3 as a whole reads CASSGLAGRNEQFF.

Of note for this clone: The read finishes 3 residues shy of the CDR3 end, and the germline J gene is used to complete it. This chain joins TRBV2 and TRBJ2-3; 14 nucleotides match TRBD2. The V gene end was trimmed by 3 bases and the J gene end by 1 base; junction bases not matched to a gene: 3. The CDR3 totals 17 residues. Germline CDR1 is SNHLY and CDR2 is FYNNEI. The CDR3 region is CASSEGLAGDRTDTQYF. The sequenced part of the CDR3 DNA is TGTGCCAGCAGTGAGGGACTAGCGGGGGACCGCACAGATACG.

With respect to this clone: The read finishes 3 residues shy of the CDR3 end, and the germline J gene is used to complete it. This sequence joins TRBV29-1 and TRBJ1-2; 11 positions agree with TRBD1. V lost 4 bases, J lost 1 base, and 5 bases stayed unmatched. The length of the CDR3 is 15 residues. The germline V gene encodes CDR1 SQVTM and CDR2 ANQGSEA. The CDR3 spells CSVVGQGAVNYGYTF. CDR3 DNA (partial): TGCAGCGTTGTAGGACAGGGGGCTGTTAACTATGGC. Full variable domain (rest looked up from reference TRBV29-1 and TRBJ1-2): SAVISQKPSRDICQRGTSLTIQCQVDSQVTMMFWYRQQPGQSLTLIATANQGSEATYESGFVIDKFPISRPNLTFSTLTVSNMSPEDSSIYLCSVVGQGAVNYGYTFGSGTRLTVV.

Note on this clone: Read data end 3 residues before the CDR3 end; the end is taken from the germline J gene. The rearrangement uses TRBV20-1 and TRBJ2-7; 10 nucleotides match TRBD2. The J segment lost 3 bases and the V segment lost 4 bases, leaving 6 bases of the junction unmatched. The CDR3 extends over 14 amino acids. Germline-derived CDR1 and CDR2 are DFQATT and SNEGSKA (reference sequence). The CDR3 is CSANSRTSGYEQYF. The sequenced CDR3 bases are TGCAGTGCTAACTCCCGGACTAGCGGCTACGAG.

A word on this clone: From the germline J gene comes the end of the CDR3, since the read stops 3 residues before it. The genes are TRBV5-6 and TRBJ2-2; 9 positions match TRBD1. The CDR3 is made up of 14 amino acids. Germline CDR1 SGHDT, CDR2 YYEEEE. CDR3 DNA (partial): TGTGCCAGCAGCGTGGGACAGGGTAATGAAAAG. Its translation: CASSVGQGNEK. The whole CDR3 is CASSVGQGNEKLFF. The whole variable domain, filled in from reference TRBV5-6 and TRBJ2-2, reads DAGVTQSPTHLIKTRGQQVTLRCSPKSGHDTVSWYQQALGQGPQFIFQYYEEEERQRGNFPDRFSGHQFPNYSSELNVNALLLGDSALYLCASSVGQGNEKLFFGEGSRLTVL.

Remarks on this clone: Coverage ceases 3 residues before the CDR3 finishes, and the germline J gene fills in the end. The gene calls are TRBV19 and TRBJ1-5; TRBD1 might be the D (5 bases). V was shortened by 5 bases and J by 4 bases, with 18 bases between the two germline ends. CDR1 LNHDA and CDR2 SQIVND come from the germline V gene (reference sequence). The CDR3 runs to 16 residues. CDR3 in amino acids: CASSPRGKPENQPQHF. The sequenced CDR3 bases are TGTGCCAGTAGTCCTAGGGGCAAGCCTGAGAATCAGCCC.

The covered CDR3 bases are TGTGCCAGCAGCTTTAGGCCGGGGCAAGAGACC. Translated: CASSFRPGQET. The entire CDR3 sequence reads CASSFRPGQETQYF. The chain couples TRBV7-6 to TRBJ2-5, with D perhaps matching TRBD2 (5 bases). The missing CDR3 end, 3 residues past where the read stops, is filled in from the germline J gene. V dropped 3 bases and J dropped 2 bases, with 10 bases sitting between them. CDR1 and CDR2 (germline): SGHVS, FNYEAQ. The CDR3 runs to 14 residues.

A note on this clone: The read halts 3 residues ahead of the CDR3 end, with the missing end drawn from the germline J gene. The chain has TRBV4-1 and TRBJ1-6; the D gene is possibly TRBD1 (5 bases). Deletions cut 0 bases from V and 9 bases from J, with 21 bases between. The germline V gene encodes CDR1 MGHRA and CDR2 YSYEKL. The CDR3 has 18 amino acids. CDR3: CASSQDHPGFYVGSPLHF. The CDR3 bases that were read are TGCGCCAGCAGCCAAGATCATCCAGGGTTTTATGTAGGTTCACCC.

For this clone: The read stops 3 residues short of the end of the CDR3; the missing end is completed from the germline J gene. This chain links TRBV10-3 with TRBJ2-6; 9 bases fit TRBD1. This CDR3 is 17 amino acids long. Germline CDR1 is ENHRY and CDR2 is SYGVKD. The ends lost 5 bases at V and 1 base at J; junction bases unmatched: 6. The CDR3 bases that were read are TGTGCCATCAGTTCCGGGACAGGGATTTCTGGGGCCAACGTC. Protein: CAISSGTGISGANV. The whole CDR3 protein reads CAISSGTGISGANVLTF.

In regard to this clone: The read ends 3 residues shy of where the CDR3 ends; the end is completed using the germline J gene. The rearrangement uses TRBV20-1 and TRBJ2-3; D not certain. The CDR3 sequence is 13 residues long. The V end lost 0 bases, the J end lost 1 base, and 5 bases lay between the germline ends. Germline CDR1 is DFQATT and CDR2 is SNEGSKA (reference sequence). The CDR3 DNA, read in part, is TGCAGTGCTAGAGATCAGGGCACAGATACG. Its translation: CSARDQGTDT. The CDR3, in full, reads CSARDQGTDTQYF.

To note about this clone: The CDR3 end lies 3 residues beyond the end of the read and is filled in from the germline J gene. The chain couples TRBV5-1 to TRBJ1-2; TRBD1 aligns across 7 bases. CDR1 is SGHRS, CDR2 YFSETQ, per germline. There are 13 residues in the CDR3. V trimming: 4 bases; J trimming: 7 bases; junction bases outside the gene matches: 7. CDR3: CASSQGGNSGYTF. The part of the CDR3 DNA that was read is TGCGCCAGCAGCCAAGGGGGCAACAGTGGC.

Of note for this clone: The DNA ends 3 residues before the CDR3 does, and the rest of the CDR3 is filled in from the germline J gene. This chain links TRBV19 with TRBJ1-2; tentatively, D is TRBD1 (5 bases). The CDR3 covers 14 residues. The germline gives CDR1 LNHDA, CDR2 SQIVND (reference sequence). The CDR3 here is CASSQGRPNNDYTF. The sequenced part of the CDR3 DNA is TGTGCCAGTAGTCAGGGCAGGCCGAACAATGAC. The entire variable domain, with the rest obtained from reference TRBV19 and TRBJ1-2, is as follows: DGGITQSPKYLFRKEGQNVTLSCEQNLNHDAMYWYRQDPGQGLRLIYYSQIVNDFQKGDIAEGYSVSREKKESFPLTVTSAQKNPTAFYLCASSQGRPNNDYTFGSGTRLTVV.

Comment on this clone: The read finishes 3 residues shy of the CDR3 end, and the germline J gene is used to complete it. This chain connects TRBV20-1 to TRBJ2-5, with D possibly matching TRBD2 (5 bases). Germline CDR1 DFQATT, CDR2 SNEGSKA (reference sequence). The CDR3 consists of 16 residues. V dropped 0 bases and J dropped 5 bases, with 19 bases sitting between them. The DNA read from the CDR3 is TGCAGTGCTAGAGATAGATCGGGGATGGAACGGGAGACC. Its translation is CSARDRSGMERET. The entire CDR3 protein is CSARDRSGMERETQYF.

As to this clone: The CDR3 end falls 3 residues outside the read, so it is completed with the germline J gene. This chain joins TRBV29-1 and TRBJ1-1; D perhaps matches TRBD1 (6 bases). The CDR3 consists of 11 residues. V shed 5 bases and J shed 6 bases, with 10 bases lying between them. Germline V gives CDR1 SQVTM, CDR2 ANQGSEA. Incomplete CDR3 DNA: TGCAGCGTTCGGGGGGCGGCTGAA. This encodes CSVRGAAE. The full CDR3 sequence reads CSVRGAAEAFF.

The sequenced part of the CDR3 DNA is TGTGCCAGCAGCTTGAGGAAAATGGGGGGGGAGACC. Protein sequence: CASSLRKMGGET. The entire CDR3 protein is CASSLRKMGGETQYF. The rearrangement links TRBV5-6 to TRBJ2-5, with 7 nucleotides matching TRBD2. The read ends 3 residues early relative to the CDR3; the germline J gene fills the gap. The V and J ends lost 1 base and 5 bases, in that order; junction bases with no gene match: 8. Germline lookup yields CDR1 SGHDT and CDR2 YYEEEE. This CDR3 spans 15 amino acids.

CDR3 bases read: TGTGCCTGGAGTTTACAGGGGAACGGT. Translation gives CAWSLQGNG. The full CDR3 protein is CAWSLQGNGQYF. The chain carries TRBV30 and TRBJ2-4; 7 nucleotides line up with TRBD1. The read comes to an end 3 residues before the CDR3 does, leaving the germline J gene to fill in the end. Germline loops: CDR1 GTSNPN, CDR2 SVGIG (reference sequence). The CDR3 has 12 residues.

The CDR3 bases that were read are TGCGCCAGCAGCTTGGTACAGGCCTCCTACGAG. This encodes CASSLVQASYE. Given in full, the CDR3 is CASSLVQASYEQYF. The V gene is TRBV5-1, the J gene TRBJ2-7; D possibly corresponds to TRBD1 (5 bases). Coverage ceases 3 residues before the CDR3 finishes, and the germline J gene fills in the end. Germline V gene data show CDR1 as SGHRS and CDR2 as YFSETQ. Trimming took 0 bases from V and 0 from J, leaving 7 bases between them. This CDR3 contains 14 residues. Full variable domain (missing parts from reference TRBV5-1 and TRBJ2-7): KAGVTQTPRYLIKTRGQQVTLSCSPISGHRSVSWYQQTPGQGLQFLFEYFSETQRNKGNFPGRFSGRQFSNSRSEMNVSTLELGDSALYLCASSLVQASYEQYFGPGTRLTVT.

To note about this clone: The CDR3 end is not reached by the read, which stops 3 residues before it; the germline J gene fills it in. This chain links TRBV5-4 with TRBJ1-2; 10 positions match TRBD1. The germline V gene encodes CDR1 SGHNT and CDR2 YYREEE (reference sequence). The CDR3 runs 14 residues. The V segment lost 4 bases and the J segment 0 bases; nucleotides outside the gene matches: 0. CDR3 sequence reads: CASSGQGANYGYTF. Incomplete CDR3 DNA: TGTGCCAGCAGCGGACAGGGGGCTAACTATGGC.

Regarding this clone: Read data end 3 residues before the CDR3 end; the end is taken from the germline J gene. The rearrangement joins TRBV18 to TRBJ1-4; 7 nucleotides align to TRBD1. The V gene's germline CDR1 is KGHSH and CDR2 LQKENI. CDR3 length: 14 residues. CDR3 DNA (partial): TGTGCCAGCTCACAAACAGGGGATGGATCACCA. This sequence encodes CASSQTGDGSP. The complete CDR3 reads CASSQTGDGSPLFF.